One and the same sample provided the 18 T cell receptor beta chains below, sequenced in a study of T cells in localized non-small cell lung cancer. Clones were read by immunoSEQ multiplex PCR, and TCRdb kept only the in-frame ones, dropping some. The repertoire holds about 91,000 clones, with approximately 90% as singletons. The specimen was peripheral blood, collected before any cancer treatment. The receptors here all came from a man aged 35-69 years with stage I squamous cell lung carcinoma.

The rearrangement uses TRBV6-1 and TRBJ1-6; the D gene is possibly TRBD1 (6 bases). CDR3 length equals 11 residues. Germline CDR1 reads MNHNS; CDR2 reads SASEGT. V was shortened by 6 bases and J by 16 bases, with 13 bases between the two germline ends. For the CDR3, the DNA is TGTGCCAGCAGCCTGACAGGACTTCTCCACTTT. Encoded protein: CASSLTGLLHF.

The V call is TRBV18, the J call TRBJ2-6; 12 bases are a match to TRBD2. This CDR3 spans 17 amino acids. The V gene end was trimmed by 5 bases and the J gene end by 4 bases; junction bases not matched to a gene: 6. CDR1 KGHSH and CDR2 LQKENI come from the germline V gene. CDR3 protein: CASSTSGRIKGANVLTF. The CDR3 coding sequence is TGTGCCAGCTCAACTAGCGGGAGGATTAAAGGGGCCAACGTCCTGACTTTC.

This clone was picked up a small number of times. The chain joins TRBV10-3 to TRBJ2-3, with 12 bases lining up with TRBD2. The CDR3 consists of 15 residues. V trimming: 10 bases; J trimming: 3 bases; junction bases outside the gene matches: 8. Germline values: CDR1 ENHRY, CDR2 SYGVKD. The CDR3 DNA reads as TGTGCCACCTACGGACTAGCGGGGAGGACAGATACGCAGTATTTT. It encodes CATYGLAGRTDTQYF.

The chain uses TRBV10-3 and TRBJ2-7; D perhaps matches TRBD1 (6 bases). The V gene's germline CDR1 is ENHRY and CDR2 SYGVKD. The CDR3 covers 13 residues. V lost 6 bases and J lost 3, with 12 bases in between. The CDR3 DNA reads as TGTGCCATCAGAGACTCACAGGGCTACGAGCAGTACTTC. The encoded protein is CAIRDSQGYEQYF.

The CDR3 region has the DNA TGTGCCAGCAGCTGGACAGACTCTGGAAACACCATATATTTT. It specifies CASSWTDSGNTIYF. The chain recombines TRBV5-5 with TRBJ1-3, with D perhaps matching TRBD1 (6 bases). Germline V gene data show CDR1 as SGHKS and CDR2 as YYEKEE (reference sequence). V was cut by 3 bases and J by 0 bases, with 7 bases left in between. The CDR3 contains 14 residues.

The chain carries TRBV5-4 and TRBJ1-4; TRBD1 matches 8 bases. After removal of 4 bases from V and 5 bases from J, the junction contained 7 bases not matched to a gene. Germline V gene sequence: CDR1 SGHNT, CDR2 YYREEE (reference sequence). This CDR3 contains 15 residues. The CDR3 sequence: CASSTYRDRNEKLFF. In DNA, the CDR3 is TGTGCCAGCAGCACATACCGGGACAGGAATGAAAAACTGTTTTTT.

V gene TRBV28 combines with J gene TRBJ2-4, with 8 nucleotides matching TRBD2. Germline CDR1 is MDHEN and CDR2 is SYDVKM. The J segment lost 2 bases and the V segment lost 4 bases, leaving 4 bases of the junction unmatched. There are 15 residues in the CDR3. The CDR3 loop is CASSSRGGSKNIQYF. The CDR3, as DNA: TGTGCCAGCAGTTCCCGGGGGGGTTCCAAAAACATTCAGTACTTC.

This sequence joins TRBV11-3 and TRBJ1-5; D possibly corresponds to TRBD1 (5 bases). With 0 bases removed from V and 1 base from J, the gap between germline ends came to 22 bases. The CDR3 covers 20 residues. Germline CDR1 SGHNT, CDR2 YENEEA. Here the CDR3 DNA reads TGTGCCAGCAGCTTAGATATGACTGTCCGGGGGGTAACAAGCAATCAGCCCCAGCATTTT. Translated, it gives CASSLDMTVRGVTSNQPQHF. Full variable domain (outside the CDR3, taken from reference TRBV11-3 and TRBJ1-5): EAGVVQSPRYKIIEKKQPVAFWCNPISGHNTLYWYLQNLGQGPELLIRYENEEAVDDSQLPKDRFSAERLKGVDSTLKIQPAELGDSAVYLCASSLDMTVRGVTSNQPQHFGDGTRLSIL.

V is TRBV4-3 and J is TRBJ1-1; 8 bases are a match to TRBD1. After removal of 2 bases from V and 10 bases from J, the junction contained 15 bases not matched to a gene. This CDR3 comprises 16 residues. CDR1 and CDR2 (germline): LGHNA, YSLEER. As DNA, the CDR3 is TGCGCCAGCAGCCAATCAGGGGGCGCGAAGGCTGCGGGAGCTTTCTTT. Its protein is CASSQSGGAKAAGAFF.

V and J are TRBV19 and TRBJ1-6; TRBD1 matches at 7 bases. The CDR3 is 15 amino acids. With 5 bases clipped from V and 7 bases from J, the junction kept 8 bases outside the gene matches. Germline V gene sequence: CDR1 LNHDA, CDR2 SQIVND (reference sequence). CDR3 loop: CASSPFGTVNSPLHF. CDR3 nucleotides: TGTGCCAGTAGTCCTTTCGGGACAGTGAATTCACCCCTCCACTTT.

This clone has just one count. The V and J genes are TRBV6-5 and TRBJ1-1; 7 bases are a match to TRBD1. The V segment lost 5 bases and the J segment 6 bases; nucleotides outside the gene matches: 6. The CDR3 runs 13 residues. The V gene's germline CDR1 is MNHEY and CDR2 SVGAGI. The CDR3 spells CASSRRQGAEAFF. Written as DNA, the CDR3 is TGTGCCAGCAGTCGGCGACAGGGCGCTGAAGCTTTCTTT.

V and J are TRBV18 and TRBJ1-6, with TRBD1 identical over 8 bases. Germline V gene lookup returns CDR1 KGHSH and CDR2 LQKENI. V lost 6 bases, J lost 10 bases, and 5 bases stayed unmatched. This CDR3 has 13 residues. The CDR3 nucleotides are TGTGCCAGCTCGCAGGGGGCAGGCTCACCCCTCCACTTT. It codes for CASSQGAGSPLHF.

V and J are TRBV13 and TRBJ2-2; D is ambiguous. Germline values: CDR1 PRHDT, CDR2 FYEKMQ (reference sequence). V lost 0 bases and J lost 6, with 2 bases in between. The CDR3 runs 12 residues. CDR3 sequence (DNA): TGTGCCAGCAGCTTAGGGCCCGGGGAGCTGTTTTTT. The encoded protein is CASSLGPGELFF. The full variable domain, in which reference TRBV13 and TRBJ2-2 provide the parts outside the CDR3, is AAGVIQSPRHLIKEKRETATLKCYPIPRHDTVYWYQQGPGQDPQFLISFYEKMQSDKGSIPDRFSAQQFSDYHSELNMSSLELGDSALYFCASSLGPGELFFGEGSRLTVL.

The chain employs TRBV28 and TRBJ1-1, with TRBD1 matching over 10 bases. The CDR3 covers 14 residues. Germline assignment: CDR1 MDHEN and CDR2 SYDVKM. V was pared by 3 bases and J by 10 bases, with 8 bases of the junction left unmatched. The CDR3, as DNA: TGTGCCAGCAGTTTCCTTGGACAGGGGGTAGGAGCTTTCTTT. It encodes CASSFLGQGVGAFF.

This chain uses TRBV28 with TRBJ1-2; D unclear. Trimming shortened V by 8 bases and J by 0 bases, and 10 bases separated the two germline ends. The CDR3 contains 13 residues. Germline V gene sequence: CDR1 MDHEN, CDR2 SYDVKM. CDR3 protein: CASVSASNYGYTF. CDR3 nucleotides: TGTGCCAGCGTATCGGCCTCTAACTATGGCTACACCTTC.

The CDR3 DNA reads TGTGCCAGCAGCACCACGCACAGGATGAAAGAGACCCAGTACTTC. Its protein product is CASSTTHRMKETQYF. This chain links TRBV5-6 with TRBJ2-5, with D possibly matching TRBD1 (5 bases). The germline gives CDR1 SGHDT, CDR2 YYEEEE. V dropped 4 bases and J dropped 3 bases, with 16 bases sitting between them. The CDR3 extends over 15 amino acids.

The rearrangement joins TRBV7-8 to TRBJ1-4; D call uncertain. Germline V lookup: CDR1 SGHVS, CDR2 FQNEAQ. The CDR3 has 13 amino acids. Trimming took 2 bases from V and 8 from J, leaving 9 bases between them. CDR3 in DNA: TGTGCCAGCAGCTTAAGTCGTGGAGAAAAACTGTTTTTT. Amino acids: CASSLSRGEKLFF.

The CDR3 bases are TGCGCCAGCAGCCGCGGGGTCGATAGCAATCAGCCCCAGCATTTT. Protein product: CASSRGVDSNQPQHF. The chain joins TRBV23-1 to TRBJ1-5; no clear D gene. TRBV23-1 is an ORF for which the function is uncertain. Trimming cost V 6 bases and J 0 bases, with 12 bases left between them. This CDR3 is 15 amino acids long.